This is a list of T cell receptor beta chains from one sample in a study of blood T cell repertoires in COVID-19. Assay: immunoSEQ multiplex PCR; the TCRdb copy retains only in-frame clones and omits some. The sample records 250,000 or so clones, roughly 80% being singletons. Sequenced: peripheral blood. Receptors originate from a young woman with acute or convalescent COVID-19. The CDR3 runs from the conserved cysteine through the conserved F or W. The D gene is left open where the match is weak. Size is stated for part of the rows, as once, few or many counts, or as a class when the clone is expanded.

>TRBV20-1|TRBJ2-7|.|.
TGCAGTGCTCGCAGGGGCTACGAGCAGTACTTC
CSARRGYEQYF
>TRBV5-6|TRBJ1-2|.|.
TGTGCCAGCAGCTTGGAAGCAGACTCGGGCTACACCTTC
CASSLEADSGYTF
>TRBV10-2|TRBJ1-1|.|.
TGCGCCAGCAGTGATTTTATTTTCACTGAAGCTTTCTTT
CASSDFIFTEAFF
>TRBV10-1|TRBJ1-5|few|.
TGCGCCAGCAGGGACGACAGATTCAATCAGCCCCAGCATTTT
CASRDDRFNQPQHF
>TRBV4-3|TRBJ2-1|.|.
TGCGCCAGCAGCCAAGGGGCAGTAAATGAGCAGTTCTTC
CASSQGAVNEQFF
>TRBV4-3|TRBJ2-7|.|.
TGCGCCAGCAGCCAAAGCAGGGGTGGGTACGAGCAGTACTTC
CASSQSRGGYEQYF
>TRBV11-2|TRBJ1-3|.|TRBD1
TGTGCCAGCAGCTCCTTACAGGGGCCGGGAAACACCATATATTTT
CASSSLQGPGNTIYF
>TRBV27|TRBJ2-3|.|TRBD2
TGTGCCAGCAGTTCCGAGAGACTAGCGGGAGCTAATCCAGATACGCAGTATTTT
CASSSERLAGANPDTQYF
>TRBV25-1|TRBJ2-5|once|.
TGTGCCAGCAGTGATCACAGGCCGTCGGAGACCCAGTACTTC
CASSDHRPSETQYF
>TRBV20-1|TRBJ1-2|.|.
TGCAGTGCTAGTCCCCCCCTCCGGACAAGCCTTTATGGCTACACCTTC
CSASPPLRTSLYGYTF
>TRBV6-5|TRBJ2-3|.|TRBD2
TGTGCCAGCAGAACTAGCGGGATAGGCACAGATACGCAGTATTTT
CASRTSGIGTDTQYF
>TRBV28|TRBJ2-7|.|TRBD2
TGTGCCCACCGGGAAGGGAAGCGGGGATCCTACGAGCAGTACTTC
CAHREGKRGSYEQYF
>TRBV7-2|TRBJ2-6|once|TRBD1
TGTGCCAGCAGCCCAGGGGGACAGGCTGGGGCCAACGTCCTGACTTTC
CASSPGGQAGANVLTF
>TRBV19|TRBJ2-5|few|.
TGTGCCAGTAGTATAGATCTGCGGGGACCTACCCAGTACTTC
CASSIDLRGPTQYF
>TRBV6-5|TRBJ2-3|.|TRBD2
TGTGCCAGCAGGTTCACTAGCGGTACAGATACGCAGTATTTT
CASRFTSGTDTQYF
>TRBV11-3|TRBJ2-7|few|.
TGTGCCAGCAGCCTAGGGGGGCGAGGGGCGAAGCAGTACTTC
CASSLGGRGAKQYF
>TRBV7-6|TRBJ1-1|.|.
TGTGCCAGCAGCTTCAGGGCAGAGATGGAAGCTTTCTTT
CASSFRAEMEAFF
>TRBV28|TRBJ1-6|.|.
TGTGCCAGCAGTTCTCCGGGGAGCTCCTATAATTCACCCCTCCACTTT
CASSSPGSSYNSPLHF
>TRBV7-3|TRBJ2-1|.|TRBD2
TGTGCCAGCAGCTCCGCCCCGGGACTAGCGGTATACAATGAGCAGTTCTTC
CASSSAPGLAVYNEQFF
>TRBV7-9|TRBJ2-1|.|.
TGTGCCAGCAGCTCAAGCGGGCCTTCCTACAATGAGCAGTTCTTC
CASSSSGPSYNEQFF
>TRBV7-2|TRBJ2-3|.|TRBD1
TGTGCCAGCAGCTTAATCGGGACAGGGTCAGATACGCAGTATTTT
CASSLIGTGSDTQYF
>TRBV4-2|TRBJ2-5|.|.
TGTGCCAGCAGCCAAGATGGTGGTAGCTGGGAGACCCAGTACTTC
CASSQDGGSWETQYF
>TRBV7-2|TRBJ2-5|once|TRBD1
TGTGCCAGCAGCTTAAGGGGGCGAACAGGGGCCGAGGGGACCCAGTACTTC
CASSLRGRTGAEGTQYF
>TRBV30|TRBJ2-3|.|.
TGTGCTCGGGCAAGTGGACTCACAGATACGCAGTATTTT
CARASGLTDTQYF
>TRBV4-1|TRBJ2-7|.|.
TGCGCCAGCAGCCAAGATCCCAGGGGATTCTACGAGCAGTACTTC
CASSQDPRGFYEQYF
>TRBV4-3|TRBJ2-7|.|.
TGCGCCAGCAGCCAAGGCGGGCTTCCCTACGAGCAGTACTTC
CASSQGGLPYEQYF
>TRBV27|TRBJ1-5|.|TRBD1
TGTGCCAGCAGTTTCCGGGGACAGGGGAACAATCAGCCCCAGCATTTT
CASSFRGQGNNQPQHF